Shown below are 7 T cell receptor beta chains from a single sample sequenced in a study of spatial heterogeneity in lung cancer. Study observations and caveats: Counts that tracked tumor mutation counts were those of expanded intratumoral alpha and beta TCRs.

TCRdb analysed the 5' RACE reads with MiXCR anew, one entry per CDR3 protein. The sample has around 8,800 distinct CDR3 sequences; 5.5% to 7.5% are singletons. Stated time point: sample taken at primary tumor resection. Antigens of these TCRs are unknown. The sequenced sample was lung tumor tissue, obtained at surgery. Source of these receptors: a male donor with early-stage non-small cell lung cancer.

This clonotype was seen at least ten times. The chain links TRBV20-1 to TRBJ1-4; D is possibly TRBD1 (6 bases). The V gene lost 3 bases and the J gene lost 0 bases, with 11 bases spanning the gap. Germline V gives CDR1 DFQATT, CDR2 SNEGSKA (reference sequence). The CDR3 covers 15 residues. DNA for the CDR3: TGCAGTGCTAGGGACAGCGACTCAACTAATGAAAAACTGTTTTTT. Its protein is CSARDSDSTNEKLFF.

Sample share makes this clonotype medium-sized. The gene calls are TRBV7-9 and TRBJ1-1, with 7 bases lining up with TRBD1. The V gene end was trimmed by 5 bases and the J gene end by 1 base; junction bases not matched to a gene: 4. The CDR3 contains 14 residues. Germline CDR1 and CDR2: SEHNR and FQNEAQ (reference sequence). The CDR3, as DNA: TGTGCCAGCAGCACAACAGGGGAGAACACTGAAGCTTTCTTT. Translation gives CASSTTGENTEAFF.

At least ten counts were recorded for this clonotype. The CDR3 is CASTFGQVGTEAFF. CDR3 DNA: TGTGCCAGCACCTTCGGACAGGTTGGGACTGAAGCTTTCTTT. The V and J genes are TRBV12-3 or TRBV12-4 and TRBJ1-1; 7 positions agree with TRBD1. The CDR3 loop spans 14 amino acids. J gave up 5 bases and V 7 bases, and 10 bases lay outside the gene matches.

This clonotype is labeled as medium-sized. The V and J genes are TRBV28 and TRBJ2-1; D may be TRBD2 (5 bases). The CDR3 is made up of 15 amino acids. Germline V lookup: CDR1 MDHEN, CDR2 SYDVKM. Trimming left V 6 bases short and J 5 bases short, with 17 bases between. In DNA, the CDR3 is TGTGCCAGCAGCCGGCCGGGGTCGCTTAACAATGAGCAGTTCTTC. Its translation: CASSRPGSLNNEQFF.

The rearrangement joins TRBV29-1 to TRBJ2-5, with D possibly being TRBD1 (6 bases). This CDR3 is 12 amino acids long. In germline, CDR1 is SQVTM, CDR2 ANQGSEA. The germline V and J ends were trimmed by 3 bases and 4 bases, with 9 bases remaining between them. The CDR3 sequence: CSVDIQGETQYF. The CDR3 DNA reads TGCAGCGTTGATATACAGGGAGAGACCCAGTACTTC.

This clonotype was observed many times. V is TRBV12-3 or TRBV12-4 and J is TRBJ2-3; D perhaps matches TRBD1 (6 bases). Trimming took off 3 bases at V and 6 bases at J, with 10 bases between the two ends. The CDR3 contains 13 residues. The CDR3 here is CASSLRGYDTQYF. CDR3 bases: TGTGCCAGCAGTTTGAGGGGGTACGATACGCAGTATTTT.

This clonotype was seen a few times. The rearrangement uses TRBV12-3 or TRBV12-4 and TRBJ2-2; TRBD1 might be the D (5 bases). The V gene lost 8 bases and the J gene lost 8 bases, with 21 bases spanning the gap. The CDR3 is made up of 15 amino acids. CDR3: CASSSNSQAGGELFF. As DNA, the CDR3 is TGTGCCAGCTCCAGTAACTCACAGGCAGGAGGGGAGCTGTTTTTT.